The rows below give T cell receptor beta chains drawn from one sample of a study of cytomegalovirus exposure and HLA in healthy donors. The data were produced by immunoSEQ multiplex PCR, yet TCRdb's version contains in-frame clones alone and is incomplete. The sample includes 110,000 or so clones, over 75% of them seen just once. The source material was PBMCs. The receptors stem from a man aged 18 to 30 in good health and CMV-seropositive. Each CDR3 is given with its conserved first and last residue. A D gene is named only where the DNA matches it firmly.

TRBJ2-7,TRBV6-1,NA,CASSFRRDNYEQYF
TRBJ2-2,TRBV29-1,NA,CSVVGRENGELFF
TRBJ2-1,TRBV4-2,TRBD2,CASSQVTGGRNEQFF
TRBJ1-1,TRBV18,TRBD1,CASSPSGGEPQAFF
TRBJ1-6,TRBV2,NA,CASSGSPSRDNSPLHF
TRBJ1-2,TRBV27,NA,CASNRGGRDYGYTF
TRBJ1-4,TRBV4-1,TRBD1,CASTLQGQGVNEKLFF
TRBJ2-6,TRBV9,TRBD1,CASRTGAGANGLTF
TRBJ2-1,TRBV2,TRBD2,CASSRRGLGNYNEQFF
TRBJ2-3,TRBV5-1,TRBD1,CASSTRTGGGGVPDTQYF
TRBJ1-4,TRBV7-2,NA,CASSLAGGTNEKLFF
TRBJ2-3,TRBV6-5,TRBD1,CASSPRGTDTQYF
TRBJ2-7,TRBV7-8,TRBD1,CALGDRGFYEQYF
TRBJ2-7,TRBV21-1,NA,CASSKGGLADSYEQYF
TRBJ2-3,TRBV5-1,NA,CASRLTPGLRTDTQYF
TRBJ2-7,TRBV6-5,NA,CASTPRGGPSYEQYF
TRBJ2-2,TRBV28,NA,CASSLLGRKLFF
TRBJ2-7,TRBV5-4,TRBD1,CASSPRTGKTYEQYF
TRBJ1-2,TRBV28,NA,CASSLVSSYGYTF
TRBJ1-1,TRBV6-6,NA,CASSYSSGAEAFF
TRBJ2-7,TRBV5-5,TRBD1,CASSSRTGPTYEQYF
TRBJ2-1,TRBV5-4,NA,CASSDSQQQFF
TRBJ2-1,TRBV11-2,NA,CASSLDPGLARNEQFF
TRBJ2-1,TRBV27,TRBD1,CASSFYRQGAYNEQFF
TRBJ2-5,TRBV6-5,TRBD1,CASSPGTGGKTQYF
TRBJ2-1,TRBV5-5,TRBD2,CASSLSGGYNEQFF
TRBJ1-5,TRBV7-8,NA,CASSPSRQARVGGNQPQHF
TRBJ2-5,TRBV5-1,NA,CASSPPSAGKRRETQYF
TRBJ2-7,TRBV9,TRBD2,CASSVGGGETYEQYF
TRBJ2-5,TRBV9,NA,CASSVGGGGQETQYF
TRBJ2-7,TRBV29-1,NA,CSATPGIVSSYEQYF
TRBJ1-4,TRBV5-1,TRBD1,CASSFSDRGEKLFF
TRBJ1-1,TRBV28,NA,CASSIRTGFHTEAFF
TRBJ1-3,TRBV7-9,TRBD1,CASSPRTGTGNTIYF
TRBJ1-4,TRBV7-6,NA,CASSDGLATNEKLFF
TRBJ1-1,TRBV5-4,NA,CASSLEGGVRAFF
TRBJ2-5,TRBV28,NA,CASSFEVTPGTQYF
TRBJ1-1,TRBV6-1,NA,CASSVGSPGGAFF
TRBJ1-5,TRBV27,NA,CASSLSLRTGNQPQHF
TRBJ2-2,TRBV6-6,NA,CASRDSNTGELFF
TRBJ1-5,TRBV7-9,NA,CASRTDSQPQHF
TRBJ1-5,TRBV29-1,TRBD1,CSVSIGTGGNQPQHF
TRBJ2-2,TRBV5-4,TRBD2,CASSLALVAGGNTGELFF
TRBJ2-1,TRBV11-2,NA,CASSWRFNEQFF
TRBJ1-2,TRBV27,TRBD1,CASSSAGTADYGYTF
TRBJ1-2,TRBV30,TRBD1,CAWSEETGGSGYTF
TRBJ2-2,TRBV6-5,NA,CASSSRTFNTGELFF
TRBJ1-2,TRBV6-1,NA,CASSELLGLSYGYTF